This is a list of T cell receptor beta chains from one sample in a study of T cells after yellow fever vaccination. TCRdb reanalysed the 5' RACE reads using MiXCR and keeps one entry per CDR3 protein. This repertoire shows about 85,000 distinct CDR3 sequences, 13% found once; its top ten account for under 30%. The material sequenced was CD8+ T cells not binding an NS4B(214-222) dextramer, sorted from PBMCs, taken 21 days after the first yellow fever vaccination. These receptors were taken from a young man who received the YFV17D yellow fever vaccine. The CDR3 runs from the conserved cysteine through the conserved F or W. The D gene is left open where the match is weak. Expanded clones are given a class, and other clones once, few, many or no size at all.

TRBD2	TRBV13	.	TRBJ2-2	TGTGCCAGCAGCTTATTGGGAGGGCCCGGGGAGCTGTTTTTT	CASSLLGGPGELFF
TRBD1	TRBV20-1	few	TRBJ1-1	TGCAGTGCTAGGGATCGACAGGGGGGCACTGAAGCTTTCTTT	CSARDRQGGTEAFF
TRBD1	TRBV24-1	few	TRBJ1-2	TGTGCCACCAGTGAACCGGGACAGGGGATCTTCGAGTCCTATGGCTACACCTTC	CATSEPGQGIFESYGYTF
TRBD1	TRBV4-1	few	TRBJ1-2	TGCGCCAGCAGCCCGGGACAGGGGAGCGGCGGCTACACCTTC	CASSPGQGSGGYTF
.	TRBV5-1	.	TRBJ2-6	TGCGCCAGCAGCTTGGGGGGCTCCGACTCTGGGGCCAACGTCCTGACTTTC	CASSLGGSDSGANVLTF
.	TRBV24-1	.	TRBJ2-5	TGTGCCACCAGTGATGCGACAGTACAAGAGACCCAGTACTTC	CATSDATVQETQYF
TRBD2	TRBV7-6	.	TRBJ2-2	TGTGCCAGCAGCCCCGCCGGCGGGAGCCGTTGGGAGCTGTTTTTT	CASSPAGGSRWELFF
TRBD1	TRBV24-1	few	TRBJ2-5	TGTGCCACCAGTGATTTTGGGACAGGTTCGGAGGAGACCCAGTACTTC	CATSDFGTGSEETQYF
TRBD2	TRBV7-3	.	TRBJ2-1	TGTGCCAGCAGCCACTCGGGGGGTTCTTACAATGAGCAGTTCTTC	CASSHSGGSYNEQFF
.	TRBV11-3	.	TRBJ1-1	TGTGCCAGCAGCTTAGATGGGGTAACAACTGAAGCTTTCTTT	CASSLDGVTTEAFF
TRBD1	TRBV10-3	few	TRBJ1-1	TGTGCCATCAGTGAAGTTGGGTTTGGACAGGGGAGTGCTGAAGCTTTCTTT	CAISEVGFGQGSAEAFF
.	TRBV7-3	few	TRBJ2-5	TGTGCCAGCAGCTTAAGGGTCGCGGGGGCTCGAGAGACCCAGTACTTC	CASSLRVAGARETQYF
.	TRBV2	few	TRBJ1-1	TGTGCCAGCAAGCGGGGAAACACTGAAGCTTTCTTT	CASKRGNTEAFF
.	TRBV7-3	once	TRBJ2-2	TGTGCCAGCAGCTTACCCGGGGAGCTGTTTTTT	CASSLPGELFF
.	TRBV5-1	many	TRBJ1-6	TGCGCCAGCAGCTCCCGCAGGGCCCGTAATTCACCCCTCCACTTT	CASSSRRARNSPLHF
TRBD1	TRBV6-2/TRBV6-3	.	TRBJ2-3	TGTGCCAGCAGTTACTCGAGAGAGGGACAGGGAGATACGCAGTATTTT	CASSYSREGQGDTQYF
.	TRBV5-4	few	TRBJ1-1	TGTGCCAGCAGCTCCTTAGAGAACACTGAAGCTTTCTTT	CASSSLENTEAFF
TRBD2	TRBV9	.	TRBJ2-1	TGTGCCAGCAGCGTCCGGGACTATCATCATGAGCAGTTCTTC	CASSVRDYHHEQFF
TRBD2	TRBV4-2	.	TRBJ2-5	TGTGCCAGCAGCCTTACGGGACTAGGAAAGACCCAGTACTTC	CASSLTGLGKTQYF
TRBD1	TRBV29-1	few	TRBJ1-5	TGCAGCGTGGGGACAGTGGAGGGCGGTCAGCCCCAGCATTTT	CSVGTVEGGQPQHF
.	TRBV21-1	few	TRBJ2-1	TGTGCCAGCCCAAAAGGGGGCGGGACGGCAAACAATGAGCAGTTCTTC	CASPKGGGTANNEQFF
TRBD1	TRBV5-1	.	TRBJ2-1	TGCGCCAGCAGCATGACAGGGATTGGCTCCTACAATGAGCAGTTCTTC	CASSMTGIGSYNEQFF
.	TRBV6-4	few	TRBJ1-4	TGTGCCAGCAGTGACTCGAACGCCGCTCGTGGCGAAAAACTGTTTTTT	CASSDSNAARGEKLFF
.	TRBV6-6	.	TRBJ1-2	TGTGCCAGCAGTTACTCGACTGGCTACACCTTC	CASSYSTGYTF
.	TRBV2	few	TRBJ1-5	TGTGCCAGCAGTGAATTCCGGAGTCAGCCCCAGCATTTT	CASSEFRSQPQHF
.	TRBV5-1	.	TRBJ2-1	TGCGCCAGCAGCACGGGGATCTTTAGCGATGAGCAGTTCTTC	CASSTGIFSDEQFF
.	TRBV7-9	.	TRBJ2-7	TGTGCCAGCAGCTCTGGAACCCCCAACGAGCAGTACTTC	CASSSGTPNEQYF
TRBD2	TRBV7-6	.	TRBJ2-3	TGTGCCAGCAGCTTAGCGGCTAGCGGGGGGACAAGCACAGATACGCAGTATTTT	CASSLAASGGTSTDTQYF
.	TRBV27	few	TRBJ1-2	TGTGCCAGCAGTTTCTATCCTGACAGATACTATGGCTACACCTTC	CASSFYPDRYYGYTF
TRBD1	TRBV20-1	.	TRBJ1-4	TGCAGTGCTCGATCTACCGGGACAGCGAATGAAAAACTGTTTTTT	CSARSTGTANEKLFF
.	TRBV12-3/TRBV12-4	.	TRBJ1-2	TGTGCCAGCAGTTCCCCAGGGTACGGCTACACCTTC	CASSSPGYGYTF
.	TRBV9	.	TRBJ2-2	TGTGCCAGCAGCAAGAACACCGGGGAGCTGTTTTTT	CASSKNTGELFF
.	TRBV6-1	few	TRBJ2-5	TGTGCCAGCACCCCCTACTCTAGGGGGACCCAAGAGACCCAGTACTTC	CASTPYSRGTQETQYF
.	TRBV28	few	TRBJ2-5	TGTGCCAGCAGTTCTCTAGTAGCGGAGACCCAGTACTTC	CASSSLVAETQYF
.	TRBV2	few	TRBJ2-2	TGTGCCAGCAGTACCGACAGGATCAACACCGGGGAGCTGTTTTTT	CASSTDRINTGELFF
.	TRBV4-1	.	TRBJ2-5	TGCGCCAGCAGCCAGCAGACACGTTGGGGAGAGACCCAGTACTTC	CASSQQTRWGETQYF
TRBD2	TRBV7-2	few	TRBJ2-5	TGTGCCAGCAGCTTAAGCCTAGCGGGGGGGGGAGAGACCCAGTACTTC	CASSLSLAGGGETQYF